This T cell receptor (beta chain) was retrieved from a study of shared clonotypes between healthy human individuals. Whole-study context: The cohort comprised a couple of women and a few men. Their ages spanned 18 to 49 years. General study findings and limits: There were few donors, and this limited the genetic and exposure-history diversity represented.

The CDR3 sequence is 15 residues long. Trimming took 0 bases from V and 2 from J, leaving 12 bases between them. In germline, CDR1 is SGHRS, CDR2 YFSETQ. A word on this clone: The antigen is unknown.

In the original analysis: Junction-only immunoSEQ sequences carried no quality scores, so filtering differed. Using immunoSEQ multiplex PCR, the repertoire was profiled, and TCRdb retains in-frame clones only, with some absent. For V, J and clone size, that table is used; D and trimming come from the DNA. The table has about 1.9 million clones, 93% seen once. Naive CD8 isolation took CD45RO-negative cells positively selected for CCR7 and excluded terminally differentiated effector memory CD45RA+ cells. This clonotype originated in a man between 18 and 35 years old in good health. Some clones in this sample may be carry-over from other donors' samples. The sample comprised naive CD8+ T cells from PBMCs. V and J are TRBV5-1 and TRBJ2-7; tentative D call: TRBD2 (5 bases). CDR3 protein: CASSLDSGNTYEQYF. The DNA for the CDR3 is TGCGCCAGCAGCTTGGATTCCGGGAATACCTACGAGCAGTACTTC.